These 23 T cell receptor beta chains originate from one sample sequenced in a study of regulatory dendritic cells for organ transplantation. This table comes from immunoSEQ multiplex PCR, and its TCRdb copy is limited to in-frame clones, with some not included. The table lists about 29,000 clones, around 83% of them singletons. Sequencing was carried out using naive CD4+ T cells from blood. The sample's subset: CD45RA+ naive T cells. Receptors were obtained from a human donor in good health.

The chain joins TRBV6-1 to TRBJ1-6; 7 nucleotides align to TRBD1. The CDR3 loop spans 14 amino acids. The germline V gene has CDR1 MNHNS and CDR2 SASEGT. After removal of 3 bases from V and 12 bases from J, the junction contained 8 bases not matched to a gene. The CDR3 region has the DNA TGTGCCAGCAGTGAGGGGGCAGGGGGTATACCCCTCCACTTT. Its protein product is CASSEGAGGIPLHF.

This chain links TRBV4-3 with TRBJ2-1, with 14 nucleotides matching TRBD2. Germline V lookup: CDR1 LGHNA, CDR2 YSLEER. The trim removed 0 bases at V and 9 bases at J, leaving 7 bases unmatched. CDR3 length: 17 amino acids. CDR3 residues: CASSQDFRLAGGLEQFF. DNA of the CDR3: TGCGCCAGCAGCCAAGATTTTAGACTAGCGGGGGGGCTTGAGCAGTTCTTC.

The genes are TRBV7-9 and TRBJ1-6, with 9 bases lining up with TRBD1. Germline V gene sequence: CDR1 SEHNR, CDR2 FQNEAQ (reference sequence). V lost 1 base to trimming and J lost 8 bases; unmatched junction nucleotides: 3. The CDR3 consists of 15 residues. The CDR3, as DNA: TGTGCCAGCAGCTTAGGACAGGGGGGTTATTCACCCCTCCACTTT. The encoded protein is CASSLGQGGYSPLHF.

CDR3 in DNA: TGTGCCAGTAGTGGACAGGGCACAGATACGCAGTATTTT. It codes for CASSGQGTDTQYF. The rearrangement joins TRBV19 to TRBJ2-3, with 7 bases that match TRBD1. This CDR3 region has 13 residues. The V and J ends lost 5 bases and 1 base, in that order; junction bases with no gene match: 0. CDR1 is LNHDA and CDR2 is SQIVND in the germline V gene (reference sequence).

This clone appeared once. The V and J genes are TRBV7-8 and TRBJ2-3; 15 bases are a match to TRBD2. The CDR3 totals 19 residues. Germline CDR1 reads SGHVS; CDR2 reads FQNEAQ. V gave up 1 base and J gave up 2 bases; unmatched junction bases: 7. The CDR3 nucleotides are TGTGCCAGCAGCTTAGGGACTAGCGGGGGGGTTCTCTTCACAGATACGCAGTATTTT. Its protein is CASSLGTSGGVLFTDTQYF.

This chain links TRBV27 with TRBJ1-6; 7 bases are shared with TRBD1. J was trimmed by 6 bases and V by 6 bases; bases with no gene match: 8. The CDR3 has 15 amino acids. CDR1 MNHEY and CDR2 SMNVEV come from the germline V gene (reference sequence). CDR3 nucleotides: TGTGCCAGCAGGGCTCCGGGACAGATTAATTCACCCCTCCACTTT. Encoded protein: CASRAPGQINSPLHF.

The chain carries TRBV5-1 and TRBJ2-2; TRBD2 matches at 7 bases. V dropped 4 bases and J dropped 0; count of bases not matched to a gene: 6. This CDR3 spans 16 amino acids. Germline-derived CDR1 and CDR2 are SGHRS and YFSETQ. CDR3 in DNA: TGCGCCAGCAGCACTGGGGGGGGAACGAACACCGGGGAGCTGTTTTTT. Translated: CASSTGGGTNTGELFF.

The sample holds a few counts of this clone. V and J are TRBV7-9 and TRBJ2-7, with D perhaps matching TRBD1 (6 bases). The CDR3 runs to 13 residues. Germline assignment: CDR1 SEHNR and CDR2 FQNEAQ (reference sequence). Trimming shortened V by 4 bases and J by 3 bases, and 10 bases separated the two germline ends. The CDR3 spells CASSSRTDYEQYF. CDR3 sequence (DNA): TGTGCCAGCAGCTCCAGGACAGACTACGAGCAGTACTTC.

The CDR3 here is CASSPPSRVGNYEQYF. The CDR3 nucleotides read TGTGCCAGCTCACCACCGAGCAGGGTGGGAAACTACGAGCAGTACTTC. V usage is TRBV18 and J usage is TRBJ2-7; weak D call: TRBD1 (5 bases). V lost 0 bases to trimming and J lost 3 bases, with 15 bases between them. This CDR3 region has 16 residues. The germline gives CDR1 KGHSH, CDR2 LQKENI.

This rearrangement joins TRBV5-4 to TRBJ2-3, with TRBD2 identical over 7 bases. This CDR3 spans 14 amino acids. J was trimmed by 1 base and V by 4 bases; bases with no gene match: 3. The germline V gene has CDR1 SGHNT and CDR2 YYREEE (reference sequence). The CDR3 DNA follows: TGTGCCAGCAGCCCCGCGGGGGGCACAGATACGCAGTATTTT. This codes for CASSPAGGTDTQYF.

This chain joins TRBV6-5 and TRBJ2-3; no firm D call. From germline, CDR1 is MNHEY and CDR2 SVGAGI. V lost 0 bases to trimming and J lost 0 bases, with 4 bases between them. There are 14 residues in the CDR3. In DNA form, the CDR3 reads TGTGCCAGCAGTTACTCGCGGAGCACAGATACGCAGTATTTT. Protein sequence: CASSYSRSTDTQYF.

The chain links TRBV7-2 to TRBJ2-3; 9 positions agree with TRBD1. The CDR3 is 16 residues long. From germline, CDR1 is SGHTA and CDR2 FQGNSA. V was pared by 0 bases and J by 8 bases, with 9 bases of the junction left unmatched. The CDR3 protein is CASSLAGTGSLGTQYF. The CDR3 nucleotides read TGTGCCAGCAGCTTAGCTGGGACAGGGTCCCTCGGTACGCAGTATTTT.

The chain joins TRBV2 to TRBJ2-5, with TRBD1 matching over 11 bases. CDR3 length: 15 residues. V shed 6 bases, J shed 2 bases, and the junction held 5 bases outside the gene matches. CDR1 SNHLY and CDR2 FYNNEI come from the germline V gene. For the CDR3, the DNA is TGTGCCAGCAGCTCGGACAGGGGGCGGCAAGAGACCCAGTACTTC. It codes for CASSSDRGRQETQYF.

V usage is TRBV5-1 and J usage is TRBJ1-4; no clear D. Looked up from germline, CDR1 is SGHRS and CDR2 is YFSETQ. The CDR3 contains 13 residues. Trimming cost V 0 bases and J 6 bases, with 6 bases left between them. The CDR3 DNA is TGCGCCAGCAGCTTGGGGAGGGATGAAAAACTGTTTTTT. It codes for CASSLGRDEKLFF. The whole variable domain, filled in from reference TRBV5-1 and TRBJ1-4, reads KAGVTQTPRYLIKTRGQQVTLSCSPISGHRSVSWYQQTPGQGLQFLFEYFSETQRNKGNFPGRFSGRQFSNSRSEMNVSTLELGDSALYLCASSLGRDEKLFFGSGTQLSVL.

This rearrangement joins TRBV19 to TRBJ1-3; D remains ambiguous. Germline values: CDR1 LNHDA, CDR2 SQIVND (reference sequence). CDR3 length: 14 residues. The V gene lost 7 bases and the J gene lost 0 bases, with 10 bases spanning the gap. As DNA, the CDR3 is TGTGCCAGTAATCAGGCAATCTCTGGAAACACCATATATTTT. It yields the protein CASNQAISGNTIYF.

This clone was detected a few times. The V gene is TRBV18, the J gene TRBJ1-1, with 7 bases aligning to TRBD1. Germline values: CDR1 KGHSH, CDR2 LQKENI. The length of the CDR3 is 15 residues. After removal of 6 bases from V and 2 bases from J, the junction contained 9 bases not matched to a gene. The CDR3: CASSVFGTANTEAFF. The DNA of the CDR3 is TGTGCCAGCTCGGTGTTCGGGACAGCTAACACTGAAGCTTTCTTT.

The chain employs TRBV5-4 and TRBJ1-2, with 9 bases fitting TRBD1. J was trimmed by 7 bases and V by 3 bases; bases with no gene match: 7. The CDR3 has 14 residues. The germline V gene encodes CDR1 SGHNT and CDR2 YYREEE (reference sequence). The CDR3 region is CASSSGTGTTGYTF. The DNA of the CDR3 is TGTGCCAGCAGCTCGGGGACAGGGACGACTGGCTACACCTTC.

This clone was counted a few times. V is TRBV4-1 and J is TRBJ1-1; weak D call: TRBD1 (5 bases). This CDR3 has 14 amino acids. V lost 0 bases and J lost 5, with 10 bases in between. Germline CDR1 MGHRA, CDR2 YSYEKL. The CDR3 DNA reads as TGCGCCAGCAGCCAAGATCGGGCAGGGACTGAAGCTTTCTTT. It codes for CASSQDRAGTEAFF.

The chain links TRBV10-3 to TRBJ2-3, with 9 bases fitting TRBD2. This CDR3 has 17 amino acids. Germline-derived CDR1 and CDR2 are ENHRY and SYGVKD. J gave up 2 bases and V 5 bases, and 11 bases lay outside the gene matches. CDR3 DNA sequence: TGTGCCATCAGTAACCGCCGTCAGCGGGGGGTCACAGATACGCAGTATTTT. As protein: CAISNRRQRGVTDTQYF.

This clone was seen more than once but under ten times. The chain employs TRBV1 and TRBJ1-2; the D call of TRBD1 is as the table states it, not checked on the DNA. TRBV1 is a pseudogene locus. The CDR3 length is 16 residues. CDR3 sequence: CTSSPESKQGAGGYTF. CDR3 nucleotide sequence: TGCACCAGCAGCCCAGAGTCAAAACAGGGGGCTGGCGGCTACACCTTC.

CDR3 in DNA: TGTGCCAGCAGTCGGGACTTCGCCGTGGGGGAGCAGTTCTTC. Residues: CASSRDFAVGEQFF. The chain employs TRBV7-2 and TRBJ2-1, with D tentatively TRBD2 (6 bases). V gave up 6 bases and J gave up 10 bases, with 19 bases separating them. The CDR3 spans 14 residues. CDR1 SGHTA and CDR2 FQGNSA come from the germline V gene.

This chain connects TRBV7-2 to TRBJ1-3, with TRBD1 identical over 7 bases. Trimming cost V 5 bases and J 7 bases; bases outside gene matches: 5. This CDR3 is built from 13 residues. CDR1 SGHTA and CDR2 FQGNSA come from the germline V gene. The CDR3 loop reads CASSPPGQNTIYF. The CDR3 coding sequence is TGTGCCAGCAGCCCTCCGGGACAGAACACCATATATTTT.

The chain's CDR3 is CASSLERTWNTEAFF. Written as DNA, the CDR3 is TGTGCCAGCAGCTTAGAGAGGACATGGAACACTGAAGCTTTCTTT. V gene TRBV11-3 combines with J gene TRBJ1-1, with D maybe TRBD1 (5 bases). V gave up 0 bases and J gave up 1 base, with 9 bases separating them. This CDR3 has 15 residues. Germline V gives CDR1 SGHNT, CDR2 YENEEA.